This T cell receptor (beta chain) emerged from a study of T cells in Graves' hyperthyroidism and ophthalmopathy. V gave up 6 bases and J gave up 4 bases, with 24 bases separating them. The CDR3 totals 16 residues. Germline assignment: CDR1 DFQATT and CDR2 SNEGSKA (reference sequence). This clonotype has at least ten counts. Amplified regions were TCR beta CDR3 sequences from RNA transcripts. TCR CDR3 regions were first amplified by RT-PCR with HTBI primers. TCRdb re-derived calls from the multiplex PCR reads in MiXCR, one entry per CDR3 protein. Among some 250,000 distinct CDR3 sequences listed, nearly 15% were seen once.

This clonotype was sampled from a woman in her forties or fifties with Graves' hyperthyroidism that later progressed to Graves' ophthalmopathy. Sequenced: blood. The J gene is TRBJ2-5, the V gene TRBV20-1, with D perhaps TRBD2 (6 bases). CDR3 DNA sequence: TGCAGTGCACCGCTAGCGACCAGAGGGGCAGGAGAGACCCAGTACTTC. This sequence encodes CSAPLATRGAGETQYF.